Sequencing of this T cell receptor (beta chain) was carried out in a study of blood T cell repertoires in COVID-19. Study-level background: Acute-phase and convalescent COVID-19 samples originated in the United States, Italy and Spain. The cDNA or gDNA used as material had been derived from T cells, B-cell-depleted T cells, or PBMCs.

The V end was cut by 1 base, the J end by 0 bases, with 12 bases between. The CDR3 contains 16 residues. The germline V gene encodes CDR1 MNHNS and CDR2 SASEGT. Original handling: Reference gene primer amplification in the assay estimated nucleated cell counts. The method was immunoSEQ multiplex PCR; TCRdb's version includes in-frame clones alone and lacks a portion of them. From that table come the V and J calls and clone size; the DNA was used to work out D and trimming. This sample has around 700,000 clones, with about 90% found just once. There are a few counts of this clone. The TCR originated in a woman under 30 with acute or convalescent COVID-19. Sample: peripheral blood. The chain uses TRBV6-1 and TRBJ1-1, with D maybe TRBD1 (6 bases). CDR3 region: CASSEEGTHVNTEAFF. The CDR3 DNA follows: TGTGCCAGCAGTGAAGAGGGGACACACGTGAACACTGAAGCTTTCTTT.